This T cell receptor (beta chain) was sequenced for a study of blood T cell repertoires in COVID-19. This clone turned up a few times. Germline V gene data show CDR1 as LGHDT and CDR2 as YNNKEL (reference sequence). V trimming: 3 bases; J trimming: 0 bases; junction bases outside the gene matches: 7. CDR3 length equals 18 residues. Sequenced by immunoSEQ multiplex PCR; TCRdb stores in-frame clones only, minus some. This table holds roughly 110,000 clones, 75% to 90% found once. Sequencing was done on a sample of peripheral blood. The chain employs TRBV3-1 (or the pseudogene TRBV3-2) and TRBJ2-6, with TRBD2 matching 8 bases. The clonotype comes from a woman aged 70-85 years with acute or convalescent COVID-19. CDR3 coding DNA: TGTGCCAGCAGCCAGCCGGGACTAGGGGTCTCTGGGGCCAACGTCCTGACTTTC. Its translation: CASSQPGLGVSGANVLTF.